This T cell receptor (beta chain) is drawn from a study of blood T cell repertoires in COVID-19. This CDR3 is built from 15 residues. The germline V and J ends were trimmed by 2 bases and 0 bases, with 10 bases remaining between them. The germline CDR1 and CDR2 sequences are SGHRS and YFSETQ. This table comes from immunoSEQ multiplex PCR, and its TCRdb copy is limited to in-frame clones, with some not included. This table has tens of thousands of clones, 88% appearing once. The sample comprised peripheral blood. J is TRBJ2-3 and V is TRBV5-1; tentative D call: TRBD2 (6 bases). This TCR came from a human donor in a cohort sampled during active COVID-19. CDR3 sequence reads: CASSFPSDSTDTQYF. The CDR3 nucleotides are TGCGCCAGCAGCTTCCCTAGCGATAGCACAGATACGCAGTATTTT.